What follows are 24 T cell receptor beta chains derived from one specimen sequenced in a study of T cell changes during pregnancy in multiple sclerosis. Only in-frame clones appear in the TCRdb table, and some are missing; sequencing was by immunoSEQ multiplex PCR. The repertoire has 30,000 to 45,000 clones, 90% to 95% of them found once; the top ten carry 7.8%. Sequenced here: CD8+ T cells from peripheral blood mononuclear cells, sampled before pregnancy. The receptors were gathered from a female donor with multiple sclerosis, enrolled in a pregnancy study.

This chain links TRBV7-9 with TRBJ2-1; D perhaps matches TRBD2 (5 bases). Trimming stripped 5 bases from V and 2 bases from J, with 10 bases between. This CDR3 has 14 residues. Looked up from germline, CDR1 is SEHNR and CDR2 is FQNEAQ (reference sequence). The DNA for the CDR3 is TGTGCCAGCAGCGAGGCGGGCCCCTACAATGAGCAGTTCTTC. Protein sequence: CASSEAGPYNEQFF. The full variable domain, rest sourced from reference TRBV7-9 and TRBJ2-1, is DTGVSQNPRHKITKRGQNVTFRCDPISEHNRLYWYRQTLGQGPEFLTYFQNEAQLEKSRLLSDRFSAERPKGSFSTLEIQRTEQGDSAMYLCASSEAGPYNEQFFGPGTRLTVL.

V gene TRBV5-1 combines with J gene TRBJ2-3; 12 bases are a match to TRBD2. The CDR3 consists of 16 residues. With V trimmed by 0 bases and J by 4 bases, 3 bases remained unmatched. Per the germline V gene, CDR1 is SGHRS and CDR2 is YFSETQ. CDR3 amino acids: CASSLETSGSADTQYF. CDR3 sequence (DNA): TGCGCCAGCAGCTTGGAGACTAGCGGGAGCGCAGATACGCAGTATTTT.

This chain connects TRBV27 to TRBJ2-1; maybe TRBD1 (6 bases). This CDR3 is built from 14 residues. The V end was cut by 2 bases, the J end by 2 bases, with 7 bases between. Germline V gene data show CDR1 as MNHEY and CDR2 as SMNVEV (reference sequence). DNA for the CDR3: TGTGCCAGCAGTTTAGGGACAACCTACAATGAGCAGTTCTTC. This codes for CASSLGTTYNEQFF.

This clone showed up just once. V is TRBV27 and J is TRBJ1-4; 10 bases map to TRBD1. V lost 2 bases, J lost 7 bases, and 19 bases stayed unmatched. The CDR3 extends over 20 amino acids. The V gene's germline CDR1 is MNHEY and CDR2 SMNVEV (reference sequence). DNA of the CDR3: TGTGCCAGCAGTTTAGGCACTCCGGGACAGGGGTGGACGGCTGGTGAAAAACTGTTTTTT. Its protein product is CASSLGTPGQGWTAGEKLFF.

This rearrangement joins TRBV29-1 to TRBJ2-7; TRBD2 agrees at 8 bases. Germline values: CDR1 SQVTM, CDR2 ANQGSEA. The CDR3 contains 13 residues. The V segment lost 6 bases and the J segment 3 bases; nucleotides outside the gene matches: 7. CDR3 residues: CSVAAGTSYEQYF. For the CDR3, the DNA is TGCAGCGTGGCGGCCGGGACTAGCTACGAGCAGTACTTC.

The rearrangement uses TRBV2 and TRBJ2-7; 12 bases fit TRBD2. The CDR3 sequence is 15 residues long. After removal of 7 bases from V and 2 bases from J, the junction contained 6 bases not matched to a gene. Germline assignment: CDR1 SNHLY and CDR2 FYNNEI. CDR3 protein: CASTDRTSGTYEQYF. In nucleotides, the CDR3 is TGTGCCAGCACCGACAGGACTAGCGGGACCTACGAGCAGTACTTC. Full variable domain (outside the CDR3, taken from reference TRBV2 and TRBJ2-7): EPEVTQTPSHQVTQMGQEVILRCVPISNHLYFYWYRQILGQKVEFLVSFYNNEISEKSEIFDDQFSVERPDGSNFTLKIRSTKLEDSAMYFCASTDRTSGTYEQYFGPGTRLTVT.

The rearrangement uses TRBV27 and TRBJ2-7, with TRBD2 matching 9 bases. Germline CDR1 is MNHEY and CDR2 is SMNVEV (reference sequence). The CDR3 spans 13 residues. With V trimmed by 8 bases and J by 4 bases, 6 bases remained unmatched. The DNA of the CDR3 is TGTGCCAGCTTTCTTAGCGGGAGTTACGAGCAGTACTTC. Translation gives CASFLSGSYEQYF.

V and J are TRBV2 and TRBJ1-4, with 8 bases matching TRBD1. CDR1 and CDR2 (germline): SNHLY, FYNNEI. Trimming at V came to 4 bases and at J to 0 bases, leaving 10 bases not matched to a gene. The length of the CDR3 is 18 residues. The CDR3 DNA follows: TGTGCCAGCAGTGCGGACAGGGTAAAGGGGGCAACTAATGAAAAACTGTTTTTT. It specifies CASSADRVKGATNEKLFF.

The rearrangement joins TRBV10-3 to TRBJ2-7; TRBD2 aligns across 7 bases. This CDR3 comprises 13 residues. Unmatched junction bases numbered 8, after V lost 7 bases and J lost 5 bases. Germline assignment: CDR1 ENHRY and CDR2 SYGVKD. CDR3 region: CAIMRSGRDEQYF. The CDR3 DNA reads as TGTGCCATCATGAGGAGTGGGAGGGACGAGCAGTACTTC.

The chain employs TRBV27 and TRBJ2-1; D might be TRBD1 (7 bases). CDR1 is MNHEY, CDR2 SMNVEV, per germline (reference sequence). There are 13 residues in the CDR3. V shed 3 bases and J shed 7 bases, with 10 bases lying between them. The CDR3 DNA follows: TGTGCCAGCAGTTTCTCAGGGGGGAATGAGCAGTTCTTC. Encoded protein: CASSFSGGNEQFF.

The V call is TRBV28, the J call TRBJ2-7, with TRBD1 matching 9 bases. V lost 6 bases and J lost 7; bases outside the gene matches: 19. Germline V lookup: CDR1 MDHEN, CDR2 SYDVKM. The CDR3 runs to 17 residues. CDR3 in amino acids: CASSPHTGTGSSKEQYF. The DNA of the CDR3 is TGTGCCAGCAGCCCACACACCGGGACAGGGAGTAGTAAAGAGCAGTACTTC. Supplemented by reference TRBV28 and TRBJ2-7, the full variable domain reads DVKVTQSSRYLVKRTGEKVFLECVQDMDHENMFWYRQDPGLGLRLIYFSYDVKMKEKGDIPEGYSVSREKKERFSLILESASTNQTSMYLCASSPHTGTGSSKEQYFGPGTRLTVT.

The J gene is TRBJ2-7, the V gene TRBV2, with a weak D call TRBD2 (5 bases). Germline values: CDR1 SNHLY, CDR2 FYNNEI. The CDR3 extends over 16 amino acids. The ends were cut back, 8 bases at V and 2 bases at J, with 22 bases in the middle. CDR3 amino acids: CASQSSPGFGTYEQYF. The CDR3, as DNA: TGTGCCAGCCAATCCTCACCCGGCTTCGGGACCTACGAGCAGTACTTC.

This chain joins TRBV28 and TRBJ2-5, with 9 nucleotides matching TRBD2. Germline V gives CDR1 MDHEN, CDR2 SYDVKM. V lost 3 bases and J lost 1; bases outside the gene matches: 3. This CDR3 region has 15 residues. The DNA of the CDR3 is TGTGCCAGCAGTTTTCTAGCGGGGAGCCAAGAGACCCAGTACTTC. It is translated as CASSFLAGSQETQYF.

This chain links TRBV6-5 with TRBJ2-1; no firm D call. The CDR3 is 13 residues long. The V gene's germline CDR1 is MNHEY and CDR2 SVGAGI. Trimming removed 2 bases from V and 6 bases from J, with 8 bases in between. The CDR3 loop reads CASSYDTGNEQFF. The CDR3 DNA reads TGTGCCAGCAGTTACGACACTGGCAATGAGCAGTTCTTC.

The chain joins TRBV7-9 to TRBJ2-1, with TRBD1 identical over 8 bases. V shed 4 bases and J 3 bases; nucleotides not matched to a gene: 5. The CDR3 covers 15 residues. The germline gives CDR1 SEHNR, CDR2 FQNEAQ (reference sequence). CDR3 nucleotides: TGTGCCAGCAGCTCCGGACAGGGAGACTACAATGAGCAGTTCTTC. As protein: CASSSGQGDYNEQFF.

The rearrangement links TRBV2 to TRBJ2-3; weak D call: TRBD2 (6 bases). V lost 1 base to trimming and J lost 2 bases, with 16 bases between them. The CDR3 is 17 amino acids. Looked up from germline, CDR1 is SNHLY and CDR2 is FYNNEI. CDR3 protein: CASSEEVQEGPTDTQYF. In DNA, the CDR3 is TGTGCCAGCAGTGAAGAGGTCCAGGAGGGCCCCACAGATACGCAGTATTTT.

This chain uses TRBV9 with TRBJ1-2; D perhaps matches TRBD1 (5 bases). CDR1 is SGDLS, CDR2 YYNGEE, per germline. The V and J ends lost 0 bases and 4 bases respectively, with 10 bases between them. The CDR3 contains 14 residues. The CDR3 region is CASSVGGGSYGYTF. DNA for the CDR3: TGTGCCAGCAGCGTAGGGGGGGGAAGCTATGGCTACACCTTC.

This clone was counted a single time. The J gene is TRBJ1-1, the V gene TRBV27; no clear D. Germline lookup yields CDR1 MNHEY and CDR2 SMNVEV (reference sequence). Trimming stripped 5 bases from V and 6 bases from J, with 13 bases between. The CDR3 extends over 13 amino acids. The CDR3 DNA reads TGTGCCAGCAGTGCCTTTTCTAGTGCTGAAGCTTTCTTT. This translates into CASSAFSSAEAFF.

This clone is a singleton in its sample. This chain joins TRBV27 and TRBJ2-1, with TRBD2 as a possible D gene (6 bases). Trimming took off 4 bases at V and 3 bases at J, with 10 bases between the two ends. Germline V CDR1 and CDR2: MNHEY, SMNVEV (reference sequence). This CDR3 contains 14 residues. CDR3 region: CASSYGGNYNEQFF. CDR3 bases: TGTGCCAGCAGTTATGGCGGGAACTACAATGAGCAGTTCTTC.

This sequence joins TRBV11-2 and TRBJ2-7; possibly TRBD1 for D (6 bases). This CDR3 is 13 amino acids long. From germline, CDR1 is SGHAT and CDR2 FQNNGV. V was trimmed by 2 bases and J by 6 bases, leaving 11 bases between them. The CDR3 loop is CASSLTGPTEQYF. CDR3 nucleotide sequence: TGTGCCAGCAGCTTAACAGGGCCTACCGAGCAGTACTTC.

The count of this clone is one. The chain has TRBV6-6 and TRBJ2-7; a weak D match, TRBD2 (6 bases). The V end was cut by 0 bases, the J end by 0 bases, with 9 bases between. CDR1 and CDR2 (germline): MNHNY, SVGAGI (reference sequence). CDR3 length: 15 residues. The CDR3 spells CASSYSRGNSYEQYF. CDR3 sequence (DNA): TGTGCCAGCAGTTACTCGCGGGGTAACTCCTACGAGCAGTACTTC.

V usage is TRBV9 and J usage is TRBJ2-1, with D possibly TRBD2 on 7 matching bases. V was shortened by 3 bases and J by 9 bases, with 19 bases between the two germline ends. Germline CDR1 reads SGDLS; CDR2 reads YYNGEE. The CDR3 extends over 15 amino acids. The CDR3, as DNA: TGTGCCAGCAGCGCTAGAGGAGGGGGAGGGAGTGAGCAGTTCTTC. Its protein product is CASSARGGGGSEQFF.

This CDR3 is CASSRGGAYEQYF. The CDR3 DNA reads as TGTGCCAGCAGCCGGGGGGGGGCCTACGAGCAGTACTTC. The chain recombines TRBV13 with TRBJ2-7; TRBD2 aligns across 8 bases. V lost 5 bases and J lost 2; bases outside the gene matches: 2. This CDR3 region has 13 residues. Per the germline V gene, CDR1 is PRHDT and CDR2 is FYEKMQ (reference sequence).

J is TRBJ2-2 and V is TRBV6-5; 8 bases are shared with TRBD1. The V gene end was trimmed by 6 bases and the J gene end by 7 bases; junction bases not matched to a gene: 4. The germline V gene encodes CDR1 MNHEY and CDR2 SVGAGI. The CDR3 is 13 amino acids. The CDR3 here is CASRGTGGGELFF. CDR3 bases: TGTGCCAGCAGGGGGACAGGAGGCGGGGAGCTGTTTTTT.